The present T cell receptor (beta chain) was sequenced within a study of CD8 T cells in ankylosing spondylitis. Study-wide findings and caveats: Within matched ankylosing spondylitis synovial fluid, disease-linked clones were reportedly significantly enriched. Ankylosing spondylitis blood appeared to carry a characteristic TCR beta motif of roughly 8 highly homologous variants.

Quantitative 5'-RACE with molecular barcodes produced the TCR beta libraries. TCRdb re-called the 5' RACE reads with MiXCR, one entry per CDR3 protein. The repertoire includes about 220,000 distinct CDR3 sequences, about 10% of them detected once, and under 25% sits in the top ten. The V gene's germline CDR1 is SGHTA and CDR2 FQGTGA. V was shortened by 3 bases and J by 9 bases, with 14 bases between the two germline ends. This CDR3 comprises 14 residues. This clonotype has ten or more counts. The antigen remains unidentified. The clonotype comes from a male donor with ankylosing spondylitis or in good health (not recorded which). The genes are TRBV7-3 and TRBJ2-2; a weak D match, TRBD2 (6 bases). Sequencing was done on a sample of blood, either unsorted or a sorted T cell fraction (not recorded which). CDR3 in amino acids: CASSLIGGSRELFF. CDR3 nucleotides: TGTGCCAGCAGCTTGATCGGGGGAAGTCGGGAGCTGTTTTTT.